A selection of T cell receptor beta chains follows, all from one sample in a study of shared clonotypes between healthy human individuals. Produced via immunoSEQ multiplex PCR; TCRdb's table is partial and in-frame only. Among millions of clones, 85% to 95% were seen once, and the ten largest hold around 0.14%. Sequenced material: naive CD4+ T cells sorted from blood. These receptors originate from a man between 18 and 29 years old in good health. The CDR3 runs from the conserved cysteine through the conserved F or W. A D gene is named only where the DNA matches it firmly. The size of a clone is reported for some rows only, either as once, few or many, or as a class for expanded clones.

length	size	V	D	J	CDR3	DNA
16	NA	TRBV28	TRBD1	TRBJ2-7	CASSFKWDRGGYEQYF	TGTGCCAGCAGTTTTAAATGGGACAGGGGCGGCTACGAGCAGTACTTC
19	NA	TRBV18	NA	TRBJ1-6	CASSPRVPQDRSVSSPLHF	TGTGCCAGCTCACCACGAGTCCCCCAAGACAGGAGCGTATCTTCACCCCTCCACTTT
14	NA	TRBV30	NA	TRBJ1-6	CAWNPGTGNSPLHF	TGTGCCTGGAATCCCGGGACGGGGAATTCACCCCTCCACTTT
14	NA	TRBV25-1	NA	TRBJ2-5	CASTPLGKEETQYF	TGTGCCAGCACCCCCCTTGGGAAGGAAGAGACCCAGTACTTC
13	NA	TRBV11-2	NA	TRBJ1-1	CASSYQGNTEAFF	TGTGCCAGCAGTTACCAGGGGAACACTGAAGCTTTCTTT
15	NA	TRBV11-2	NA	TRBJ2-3	CASSLAGRGTDTQYF	TGTGCCAGCAGCTTAGCGGGAAGGGGAACAGATACGCAGTATTTT
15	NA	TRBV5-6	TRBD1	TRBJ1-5	CASSLRTGGEQPQHF	TGTGCCAGCAGCTTGAGGACAGGGGGCGAACAGCCCCAGCATTTT
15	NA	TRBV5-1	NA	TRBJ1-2	CASSLSGEPAYGYTF	TGCGCCAGCAGCTTGTCAGGCGAACCGGCCTATGGCTACACCTTC
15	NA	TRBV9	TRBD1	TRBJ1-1	CASSVGQGAMTEAFF	TGTGCCAGCAGCGTAGGCCAGGGGGCGATGACTGAAGCTTTCTTT
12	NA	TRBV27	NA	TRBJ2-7	CASSRVGYEQYF	TGTGCCAGCAGTAGGGTAGGCTACGAGCAGTACTTC
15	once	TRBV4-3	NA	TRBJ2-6	CASSMGGAGANVLTF	TGCGCCAGCAGCATGGGCGGAGCTGGGGCCAACGTCCTGACTTTC
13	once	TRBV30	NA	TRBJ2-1	CASKRGTYNEQFF	TGTGCCTCGAAGAGGGGAACCTACAATGAGCAGTTCTTC
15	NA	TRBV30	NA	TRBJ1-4	CAWSAETARNEKLFF	TGTGCCTGGAGCGCGGAGACAGCGAGGAATGAAAAACTGTTTTTT
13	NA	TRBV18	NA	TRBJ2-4	CASSPGPIRVQYF	TGTGCCAGCTCACCAGGGCCCATTAGGGTTCAGTACTTC
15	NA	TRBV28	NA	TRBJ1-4	CASSLAAVTNEKLFF	TGTGCCAGCAGTTTAGCGGCTGTAACTAATGAAAAACTGTTTTTT